Below, 21 T cell receptor beta chains from the same sample are listed, as sequenced in a study of blood T cell repertoires in COVID-19 (dated by TCRdb to the early 2020s). Library generation was performed with the immunoSEQ multiplex PCR assay. This immuneACCESS table, as held by TCRdb, lists in-frame sequences with V and J called but not all clones. Of the missing ones, under half trace to an unresolved V gene in checked studies; the others have no known cause. This sample is represented by tens of thousands of clones; about 73% of them were singletons. Of the sample, about 17% falls within the top ten clones. Material for sequencing was peripheral blood. These TCRs come from a woman aged 45-65 years with active or convalescent COVID-19.

The rearrangement links TRBV6-4 to TRBJ2-3; 12 positions agree with TRBD1. V was clipped by 2 bases and J by 4 bases; unmatched bases: 1. The CDR3 runs to 15 residues. Germline CDR1 reads MRHNA; CDR2 reads SNTAGT. The CDR3 protein is CASSDGTGGPDTQYF. The DNA for the CDR3 is TGTGCCAGCAGTGACGGGACAGGGGGCCCAGATACGCAGTATTTT.

The CDR3 is CSVERRRAPGNEQFF. Written as DNA, the CDR3 is TGCAGCGTTGAAAGGCGCAGGGCCCCCGGCAATGAGCAGTTCTTC. V and J are TRBV29-1 and TRBJ2-1, with D perhaps TRBD1 (5 bases). This CDR3 region has 15 residues. Germline V lookup: CDR1 SQVTM, CDR2 ANQGSEA. V lost 2 bases and J 6 bases, leaving 17 bases between the germline ends.

CDR3 coding DNA: TGTGCCAGCAGTGAAGGGACTAGCGGTTCCACCGGGGAGCTGTTTTTT. It yields the protein CASSEGTSGSTGELFF. The V gene is TRBV6-1, the J gene TRBJ2-2, with 10 bases fitting TRBD2. Germline loops: CDR1 MNHNS, CDR2 SASEGT. V was pared by 1 base and J by 4 bases, with 3 bases of the junction left unmatched. The CDR3 loop spans 16 amino acids.

The rearrangement links TRBV7-9 to TRBJ2-7, with 11 nucleotides matching TRBD2. Unmatched junction bases numbered 4, after V lost 5 bases and J lost 4 bases. CDR1 is SEHNR, CDR2 FQNEAQ, per germline (reference sequence). CDR3 length: 14 residues. The CDR3 DNA reads as TGTGCCAGCAGCCATACTAGCGGGGGATACGAGCAGTACTTC. Amino acid sequence: CASSHTSGGYEQYF.

This chain connects TRBV3-1 (or the pseudogene TRBV3-2) to TRBJ1-2; D call uncertain. CDR3 length: 15 residues. Trimming removed 0 bases at V and 4 bases at J, with 12 bases between. The germline V gene has CDR1 LGHDT and CDR2 YNNKEL (reference sequence). The CDR3: CASSQDLTVGYGYTF. Written as DNA, the CDR3 is TGTGCCAGCAGCCAAGATCTAACAGTTGGCTATGGCTACACCTTC.

The chain recombines TRBV2 with TRBJ2-3, with unresolved D. The V gene's germline CDR1 is SNHLY and CDR2 FYNNEI. V lost 2 bases and J lost 0, with 15 bases in between. The CDR3 is 17 residues long. CDR3 sequence: CASSELLPGVSTDTQYF. The CDR3 DNA reads TGTGCCAGCAGTGAACTGTTACCAGGCGTTAGCACAGATACGCAGTATTTT.

This clone was detected many times. CDR3 protein: CASSPLIQNYEQYF. CDR3 coding DNA: TGTGCCAGCAGTCCCCTCATACAGAACTACGAGCAGTACTTC. The gene calls are TRBV27 and TRBJ2-7; D gene unclear. Trimming took 5 bases from V and 3 from J, leaving 14 bases between them. The CDR3 has 14 residues. Germline V lookup: CDR1 MNHEY, CDR2 SMNVEV (reference sequence).

CDR3 residues: CASSLLGADTEAFF. Written as DNA, the CDR3 is TGTGCCAGCAGTTTATTGGGGGCGGACACTGAAGCTTTCTTT. The chain links TRBV27 to TRBJ1-1; TRBD1 is a possible D gene (6 bases). Between the trimmed V and J ends, which lost 1 base and 3 bases, there was a span of 9 bases. The CDR3 sequence is 14 residues long. The germline CDR1 and CDR2 sequences are MNHEY and SMNVEV (reference sequence).

This clone was observed once. The V gene is TRBV6-5, the J gene TRBJ1-2; 9 bases are a match to TRBD1. The V segment lost 10 bases and the J segment 1 base; nucleotides outside the gene matches: 10. Germline CDR1 and CDR2: MNHEY and SVGAGI. There are 15 residues in the CDR3. DNA for the CDR3: TGTGCCACTAGACAGGGGGATCGGGTTAACTATGGCTACACCTTC. Translated, it gives CATRQGDRVNYGYTF.

This clone was detected only once. In DNA, the CDR3 is TGTGCCATCTTAAGTTCACGGGACAGTATCTCTAGCTATGGCTACACCTTC. Its translation: CAILSSRDSISSYGYTF. V gene TRBV10-3 combines with J gene TRBJ1-2, with 7 bases matching TRBD1. Germline CDR1 and CDR2: ENHRY and SYGVKD. CDR3 length: 17 amino acids. V dropped 8 bases and J dropped 4; count of bases not matched to a gene: 19.

The rearrangement joins TRBV11-2 to TRBJ2-7; D is undetermined. In germline, CDR1 is SGHAT, CDR2 FQNNGV. Trimming took 0 bases from V and 3 from J, leaving 6 bases between them. This CDR3 contains 13 residues. Here the CDR3 reads CASSLDGSYEQYF. The CDR3 DNA sequence: TGTGCCAGCAGCTTAGATGGTAGCTACGAGCAGTACTTC.

The chain uses TRBV15 and TRBJ2-1; perhaps TRBD1 as D (7 bases). CDR3 length equals 15 residues. V was cut by 0 bases and J by 7 bases, with 13 bases left in between. Germline V gene sequence: CDR1 LNHNV, CDR2 YYDKDF (reference sequence). The CDR3 spells CATSRDLAGGNEQFF. The CDR3 region has the DNA TGTGCCACCAGCAGAGATCTGGCAGGGGGGAATGAGCAGTTCTTC.

The chain combines TRBV12-3 or TRBV12-4 with TRBJ2-2; D possibly corresponds to TRBD1 (6 bases). V lost 6 bases to trimming and J lost 4 bases, with 9 bases between them. The CDR3 is 13 residues long. CDR3 sequence (DNA): TGTGCCAGCAGACCGGACAGCACCGGGGAGCTGTTTTTT. As protein: CASRPDSTGELFF.

The chain combines TRBV6-1 with TRBJ1-4; D not resolved. Germline V lookup: CDR1 MNHNS, CDR2 SASEGT. V lost 2 bases, J lost 4 bases, and 5 bases lay in between. The CDR3 is 13 amino acids. The CDR3 loop reads CASSEMYNEKLFF. Here the CDR3 DNA reads TGTGCCAGCAGTGAAATGTATAATGAAAAACTGTTTTTT.

In its sample, this clone was seen a few times. The rearrangement links TRBV28 to TRBJ2-7; 8 bases line up with TRBD1. Germline CDR1 reads MDHEN; CDR2 reads SYDVKM. The CDR3 spans 13 residues. V trimming: 2 bases; J trimming: 6 bases; junction bases outside the gene matches: 3. CDR3 sequence: CASSLGQGGEQYF. CDR3 nucleotides: TGTGCCAGCAGTTTAGGACAGGGTGGCGAGCAGTACTTC.

The count of this clone is one. CDR3 coding DNA: TGTGCCACCAGCAGAGGTTTGGGTAACAGGGTACAAAACACTGAAGCTTTCTTT. Translating it yields CATSRGLGNRVQNTEAFF. The chain joins TRBV15 to TRBJ1-1; D perhaps matches TRBD1 (6 bases). Trimming stripped 1 base from V and 2 bases from J, with 20 bases between. Germline CDR1 is LNHNV and CDR2 is YYDKDF (reference sequence). The CDR3 runs to 18 residues. Full variable domain (rest looked up from reference TRBV15 and TRBJ1-1): DAMVIQNPRYQVTQFGKPVTLSCSQTLNHNVMYWYQQKSSQAPKLLFHYYDKDFNNEADTPDNFQSRRPNTSFCFLDIRSPGLGDTAMYLCATSRGLGNRVQNTEAFFGQGTRLTVV.

The chain is built from TRBV19 and TRBJ1-5, with 8 bases identical to TRBD1. The germline CDR1 and CDR2 sequences are LNHDA and SQIVND (reference sequence). The CDR3 runs to 13 residues. The ends lost 7 bases at V and 5 bases at J; junction bases unmatched: 4. Here the CDR3 reads CASNRGTDQPQHF. The CDR3 coding sequence is TGTGCCAGTAACAGGGGGACCGATCAGCCCCAGCATTTT.

This chain uses TRBV18 with TRBJ2-7; 7 bases are shared with TRBD2. Germline CDR1 and CDR2: KGHSH and LQKENI. After removal of 3 bases from V and 6 bases from J, the junction contained 8 bases not matched to a gene. This CDR3 spans 14 amino acids. CDR3 protein: CASSPLAGEGEQYF. The CDR3 bases are TGTGCCAGCTCACCTCTTGCGGGAGAGGGCGAGCAGTACTTC. Full variable domain (outside the CDR3, taken from reference TRBV18 and TRBJ2-7): NAGVMQNPRHLVRRRGQEARLRCSPMKGHSHVYWYRQLPEEGLKFMVYLQKENIIDESGMPKERFSAEFPKEGPSILRIQQVVRGDSAAYFCASSPLAGEGEQYFGPGTRLTVT.

This clone has only one observation. The rearrangement links TRBV5-5 to TRBJ1-1; D is perhaps TRBD1 (6 bases). The CDR3 runs to 16 residues. The germline V and J ends were trimmed by 0 bases and 2 bases, with 14 bases remaining between them. CDR1 and CDR2 from the germline V gene are SGHKS and YYEKEE (reference sequence). In DNA form, the CDR3 reads TGTGCCAGCAGCTTGGGTGGGGGCAGGGTTAACACTGAAGCTTTCTTT. Translating it yields CASSLGGGRVNTEAFF.

About this clone itself: This may be a read error: a much more frequent sequence differs by one nucleotide. The J gene is TRBJ2-7, the V gene TRBV11-2; TRBD2 is a possible D gene (6 bases). The CDR3 sequence is 11 residues long. Trimming took off 8 bases at V and 3 bases at J, with 8 bases between the two ends. Germline V gives CDR1 SGHAT, CDR2 FQNNGV. In DNA, the CDR3 is TGTGCCAGCGGGACTGTCTACGAGCAGTACTTC. It specifies CASGTVYEQYF.

This clone was observed once. The chain links TRBV20-1 to TRBJ2-7; tentative D call: TRBD1 (5 bases). Germline-derived CDR1 and CDR2 are DFQATT and SNEGSKA (reference sequence). Trimming shortened V by 3 bases and J by 2 bases, and 14 bases separated the two germline ends. CDR3 size: 14 residues. For the CDR3, the DNA is TGCAGTGCTAGTAGGATGGACACCACCTACGAGCAGTACTTC. Amino acids: CSASRMDTTYEQYF.